The next 2 T cell receptor beta chains were all read from a single sample in a study of shared clonotypes between healthy human individuals (dated by TCRdb to 2020 to 2022). The library relied on the immunoSEQ multiplex PCR assay. As stored in TCRdb, this immuneACCESS dataset retains in-frame rearrangements with V and J assigned. A fraction of the clones does not appear; measured against another copy, unresolved V genes explain less than half of the discrepancy, and the remainder lacks a known reason. The sample table holds over a million clones, of which approximately 97% were seen once. Roughly 1.1% of the sample goes to the ten largest clones. The sequencing sample was made of naive CD4+ T cells sorted from blood. This specimen's cell subset or site label, per the study, means: CD45RA+ positively selected. These receptors were collected from a man aged 30-40 years in good health.

The chain joins TRBV5-4 to TRBJ2-1, with D possibly TRBD2 on 6 matching bases. The CDR3 extends over 15 amino acids. Trimming shortened V by 1 base and J by 5 bases, and 13 bases separated the two germline ends. The germline V gene encodes CDR1 SGHNT and CDR2 YYREEE (reference sequence). The CDR3 loop is CASSLTAGPDNEQFF. CDR3 nucleotides: TGTGCCAGCAGCTTGACTGCGGGGCCCGACAATGAGCAGTTCTTC.

This chain joins TRBV6-6 and TRBJ1-4; possible D gene TRBD1, 5 bases. CDR3 length: 11 residues. Trimming took off 10 bases at V and 7 bases at J, with 10 bases between the two ends. CDR1 and CDR2 from the germline V gene are MNHNY and SVGAGI (reference sequence). CDR3 protein: CATGRGEKLFF. The CDR3 DNA follows: TGTGCCACCGGGAGGGGTGAAAAACTGTTTTTT.